The source of this T cell receptor (beta chain) is a study of radiotherapy plus CTLA-4 blockade in lung cancer. Using immunoSEQ multiplex PCR, the repertoire was profiled, and TCRdb retains in-frame clones only, with some absent. The table has roughly 63,000 clones, approximately 65% seen once. This CDR3 is built from 15 residues. The V segment lost 5 bases and the J segment 3 bases; nucleotides outside the gene matches: 9. Germline CDR1 reads SGHVS; CDR2 reads FNYEAQ. The sequenced sample was peripheral blood, obtained from a patient treated with radiotherapy plus ipilimumab. The chain combines TRBV7-6 with TRBJ1-2; 7 bases agree with TRBD1. This sequence originates from a human donor with non-small cell lung cancer whose response to radiotherapy plus ipilimumab could not be evaluated. CDR3 loop: CASSPGQYLYYGYTF. CDR3 sequence (DNA): TGTGCCAGCAGCCCGGGACAGTACTTATACTATGGCTACACCTTC.